The entry below gives a single T cell receptor beta chain sequence along with its context. Its antigen is as yet unknown. TCRdb's table, derived via immunoSEQ multiplex PCR, lists solely in-frame clones and lacks some. The data hold tens of thousands of clones, with 89% observed a single time. CDR3 size: 14 residues. V shed 1 base and J shed 6 bases, with 11 bases lying between them. The germline gives CDR1 SGHRS, CDR2 YFSETQ. This record comes from a study of T cell responses to AZD1222 COVID-19 vaccine. Study results and caveats: Most donors were white British, females outnumbered males, and clonal diversity was possibly underestimated.

The sequence came from an adult who received the AZD1222 COVID-19 vaccine. The specimen was peripheral blood, collected 28 days after the second AZD1222 dose. The J gene is TRBJ1-5, the V gene TRBV5-1; D is ambiguous. DNA for the CDR3: TGCGCCAGCAGCTTGTATCCGGGGATTCAGCCCCAGCATTTT. As protein: CASSLYPGIQPQHF.